This paragraph reports one T cell receptor (beta chain). Its antigen is still unknown. A much larger clone lies a single base off, so this may be a read error. As the CDR3 is not closed by the conserved phenylalanine or tryptophan, this likely results from a read error. TCR repertoires of sorted CD4+ and CD8+ blood T cells from severe aplastic anemia patients and healthy subjects were deep-sequenced in the study. Ficoll-Paque density gradient centrifugation was used to isolate peripheral blood mononuclear cells. Before DNA extraction, CD4+ and CD8+ T cells were sorted by FACS or by magnetic beads. Genomic DNA served as template for TCR beta VDJ combination and CDR3 sequence profiling. TCR repertoire sequencing was run on an Illumina HiSeq 2000. Under the source paper's analysis protocol: TRBV/TRBJ rearrangement plots, CDR3 size and DJ length profiles, and Simpson's diversity index were used to evaluate the repertoires. The most abundant DNA sequence in the deep sequencing data was defined as the immunodominant clone. CDR3 amino acid sequences were screened for sharing across subjects and compared with published repertoires and the VDJdb database. TCRdb reprocessing: public reads trimmed at Q25 with fastp, clones called with MiXCR, in-frame beta chains kept. Merged by CDR3 protein, the rows form single entries marked with the most common genes and DNA. V and J calls and clone size were set by TCRdb, not the authors. For this sample the table gives approximately 98,000 distinct CDR3 sequences, of which 51% were detected only once. Roughly 31% of the sample comes from the top ten.

These data are taken from a study of CD8+CD57+ T cells in acquired aplastic anemia (dated by TCRdb to 2016 to 2018). For the wider study: A mean of around 3.3 ug of DNA, ranging from roughly 0.19 to 27.4 ug, was extracted from sorted CD4+ and CD8+ cells. Healthy donor samples averaged roughly 9.9 million reads for CD4+ and about 11 million for CD8+ cells.

According to the germline V gene, CDR1 reads MRHNA and CDR2 reads SNTAGT. Between the V and J ends, shortened by 5 bases and 0 bases respectively, the junction contains 7 bases. The CDR3 totals 13 residues, both ends included. The DNA shown is the 39-base CDR3, in frame from base 1. The paper's findings and limits, for the study overall: Some 30 CD8+ CDR3 sequences were found to be shared between patients and controls, but these sequences appeared to be highly expressed in patients and within the immunodominant clones of the patients. Patients and healthy controls showed no significant difference in CD8+ Simpson's diversity (P=0.060).

The specimen sequenced was sorted CD4+, CD8+, or CD8+CD57+ T cells (not recorded which) from PBMCs. The receptor chain draws on TRBV6-4 and TRBJ1-1, with the D gene not clear enough to name. This receptor was identified in a human donor in good health, serving as a control. The nucleotide sequence reads TGTGCCAGCAGTTCGACCGTGAACACTGAAGCTTTCCTT. This is translated as CASSSTVNTEAFL.